The following is a T cell receptor (beta chain) sequence with its context. Its antigen is as yet unknown. The germline V gene has CDR1 MGHRA and CDR2 YSYEKL. The V and J ends lost 0 bases and 0 bases respectively, with 6 bases between them. The CDR3 consists of 14 residues. This sample was included in a study of monozygotic twins with cystic fibrosis. Study details: Libraries were built from 2.5 to 3 micrograms of fragmented DNA using about 15 PCR cycles. The study's findings and limits: In 13 of 16 pairs, V gene usage was closest to the co-twin's. Unrelated CF individuals shared fewer identical clonotypes than monozygotic CF twins. No link emerged between shared CDR3 counts and age, concordance or severity.

Sequencing was performed with immunoSEQ multiplex PCR; in TCRdb, only in-frame clones are kept and a portion is missing. The repertoire holds some 15,000 clones, roughly 84% seen once, with 1% to 1.2% in the top ten. The sequencing input was blood. The chain couples TRBV4-1 to TRBJ2-7; D not resolved. The origin of this receptor is a boy aged 5-17 years with cystic fibrosis. CDR3 sequence reads: CASSQEATSYEQYF. For the CDR3, the DNA is TGCGCCAGCAGCCAAGAAGCCACCTCCTACGAGCAGTACTTC.